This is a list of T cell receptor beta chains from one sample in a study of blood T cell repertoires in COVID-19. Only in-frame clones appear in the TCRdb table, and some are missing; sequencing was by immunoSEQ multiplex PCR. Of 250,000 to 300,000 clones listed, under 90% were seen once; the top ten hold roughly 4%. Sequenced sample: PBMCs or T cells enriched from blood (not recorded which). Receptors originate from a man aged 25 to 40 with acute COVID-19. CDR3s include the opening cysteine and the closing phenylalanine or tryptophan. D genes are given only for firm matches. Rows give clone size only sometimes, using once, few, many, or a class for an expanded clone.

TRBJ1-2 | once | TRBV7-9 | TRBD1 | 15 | CASSLATGGGYGYTF | TGTGCCAGCAGCTTGGCGACAGGGGGAGGCTATGGCTACACCTTC
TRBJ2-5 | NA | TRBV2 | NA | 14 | CASSEVASEETQYF | TGTGCCAGCAGTGAGGTAGCCTCCGAAGAGACCCAGTACTTC
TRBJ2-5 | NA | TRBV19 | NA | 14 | CASSSARRRETQYF | TGTGCCAGTAGTTCTGCTAGGCGGCGGGAGACCCAGTACTTC
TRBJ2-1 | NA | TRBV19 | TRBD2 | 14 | CASSITSGSYEQFF | TGTGCCAGTAGTATCACTAGCGGGAGCTATGAGCAGTTCTTC
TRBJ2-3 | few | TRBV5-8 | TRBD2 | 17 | CASSLGTSGSISDTQYF | TGTGCCAGCAGCTTGGGCACTAGCGGGAGCATCTCAGATACGCAGTATTTT
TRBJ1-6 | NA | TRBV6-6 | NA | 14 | CATLPGHPNSPLHF | TGTGCCACCTTACCGGGACACCCTAATTCACCCCTCCACTTT
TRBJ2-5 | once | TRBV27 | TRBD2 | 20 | CASSLRFIGAGGQKVETQYF | TGTGCCAGCAGTTTAAGGTTTATTGGGGCGGGGGGCCAAAAAGTTGAGACCCAGTACTTC
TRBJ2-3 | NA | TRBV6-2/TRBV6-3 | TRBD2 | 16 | CASSRGLAGTQGPQYF | TGTGCCAGCAGTCGCGGACTAGCGGGGACCCAGGGCCCGCAGTATTTT
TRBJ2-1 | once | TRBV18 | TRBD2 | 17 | CASSPPGTSGSRGEQFF | TGTGCCAGCTCACCACCGGGGACTAGCGGGAGTAGGGGTGAGCAGTTCTTC
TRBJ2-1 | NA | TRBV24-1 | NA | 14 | CATSDSGTYNEQFF | TGTGCCACCAGTGACAGCGGCACCTACAATGAGCAGTTCTTC
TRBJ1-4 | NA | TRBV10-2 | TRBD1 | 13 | CASSEPRGQELFF | TGCGCCAGCAGTGAGCCCAGGGGGCAGGAACTGTTTTTT
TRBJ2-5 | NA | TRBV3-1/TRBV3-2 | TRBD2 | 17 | CASSLWFTGGIQETQYF | TGTGCCAGCAGCCTTTGGTTTACGGGGGGGATCCAAGAGACCCAGTACTTC
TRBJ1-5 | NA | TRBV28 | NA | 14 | CASSLWGANQPQHF | TGTGCCAGCAGTTTATGGGGGGCGAATCAGCCCCAGCATTTT
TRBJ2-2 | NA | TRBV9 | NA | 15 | CASSVAGTNTGELFF | TGTGCCAGCAGCGTAGCTGGCACGAACACCGGGGAGCTGTTTTTT
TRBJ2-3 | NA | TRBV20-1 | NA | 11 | CSERSTDTQYF | TGCAGTGAGCGGAGCACAGATACGCAGTATTTT
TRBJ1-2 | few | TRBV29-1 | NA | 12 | CSVVTGNYGYTF | TGCAGCGTTGTAACAGGAAACTATGGCTACACCTTC
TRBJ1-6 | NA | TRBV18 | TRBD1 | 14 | CASSQGQVGSPLHF | TGTGCCAGCTCACAGGGACAGGTTGGATCACCCCTCCACTTT
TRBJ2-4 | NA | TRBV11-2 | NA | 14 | CASSKQGDRNIQYF | TGTGCCAGCAGTAAACAGGGTGATCGGAACATTCAGTACTTC
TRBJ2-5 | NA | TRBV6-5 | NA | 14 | CASSYSKQQETQYF | TGTGCCAGCAGTTACTCGAAACAGCAAGAGACCCAGTACTTC
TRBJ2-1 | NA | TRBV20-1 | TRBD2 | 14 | CSASWASGYNEQFF | TGCAGTGCTAGTTGGGCTAGCGGCTACAATGAGCAGTTCTTC
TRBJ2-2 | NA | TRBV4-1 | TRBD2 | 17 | CASSRGAAGANTGELFF | TGCGCCAGCAGCCGGGGGGCAGCGGGGGCGAACACCGGGGAGCTGTTTTTT
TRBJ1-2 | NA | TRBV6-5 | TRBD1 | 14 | CASRPRGTGTFDTF | TGTGCCAGCAGGCCCCGTGGGACAGGGACCTTCGACACCTTC
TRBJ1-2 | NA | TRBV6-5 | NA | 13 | CASVPYGGGGYTF | TGTGCCAGCGTACCGTACGGGGGGGGTGGCTACACCTTC
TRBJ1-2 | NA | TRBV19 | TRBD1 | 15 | CASSMAPGQGYGYTF | TGTGCCAGTAGTATGGCCCCGGGACAGGGATATGGCTACACCTTC
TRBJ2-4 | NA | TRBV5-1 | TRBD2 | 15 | CASSSTSEVKNIQYF | TGCGCCAGCAGCTCGACTAGCGAAGTCAAAAACATTCAGTACTTC
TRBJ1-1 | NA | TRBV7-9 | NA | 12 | CASSPTGSKAFF | TGTGCCAGCAGCCCTACAGGGAGTAAAGCTTTCTTT
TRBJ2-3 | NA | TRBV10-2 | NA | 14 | CASNKPSRTDTQYF | TGCGCCAGCAACAAACCGTCACGCACAGATACGCAGTATTTT
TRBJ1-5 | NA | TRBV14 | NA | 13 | CASSRGFNQPQHF | TGTGCCAGCAGCCGAGGATTCAATCAGCCCCAGCATTTT
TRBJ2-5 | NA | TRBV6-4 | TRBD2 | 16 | CASRNGTSGRKETQYF | TGTGCCAGCAGGAACGGGACTAGCGGGAGAAAAGAGACCCAGTACTTC
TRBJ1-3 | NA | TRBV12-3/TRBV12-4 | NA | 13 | CASSFGSGNTIYF | TGTGCCAGCAGTTTCGGCTCTGGAAACACCATATATTTT
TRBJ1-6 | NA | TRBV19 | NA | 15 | CASSPLLSYNSPLHF | TGTGCCAGTAGTCCCCTTTTATCCTATAATTCACCCCTCCACTTT
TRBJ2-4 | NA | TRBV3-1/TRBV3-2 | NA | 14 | CASSRVGGRNIQYF | TGTGCCAGCAGCCGTGTTGGGGGCAGAAACATTCAGTACTTC
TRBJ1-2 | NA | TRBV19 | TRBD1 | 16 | CASSIDGTGLSRGYTF | TGTGCCAGTAGTATAGACGGGACAGGCCTTTCTCGGGGCTACACCTTC
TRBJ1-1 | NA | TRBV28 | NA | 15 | CASSLRQNINTEAFF | TGTGCCAGCAGTTTACGACAGAATATAAACACTGAAGCTTTCTTT
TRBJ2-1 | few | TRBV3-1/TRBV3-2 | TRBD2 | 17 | CASSQSRTSGRANEQFF | TGTGCCAGCAGCCAATCCCGGACTAGCGGGAGGGCCAATGAGCAGTTCTTC
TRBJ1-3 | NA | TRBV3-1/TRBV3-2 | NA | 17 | CASSQGRDMLSGNTIYF | TGTGCCAGCAGCCAAGGCCGGGACATGCTCTCTGGAAACACCATATATTTT
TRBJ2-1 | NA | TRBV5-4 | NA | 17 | CASSDPGGRAAYNEQFF | TGTGCCAGCAGCGACCCAGGGGGGCGGGCCGCCTACAATGAGCAGTTCTTC
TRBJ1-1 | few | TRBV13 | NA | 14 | CASSFRPLNTEAFF | TGTGCCAGCAGCTTCAGGCCCCTGAACACTGAAGCTTTCTTT
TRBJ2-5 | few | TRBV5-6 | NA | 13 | CASSLGLRETQYF | TGTGCCAGCAGCTTGGGCTTGAGGGAGACCCAGTACTTC
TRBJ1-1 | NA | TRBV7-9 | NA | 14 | CASSPPHMNTEAFF | TGTGCCAGCAGCCCACCTCACATGAACACTGAAGCTTTCTTT
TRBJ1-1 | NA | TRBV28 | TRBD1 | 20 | CASSLSHKTTGGRANTEAFF | TGTGCCAGCAGTTTATCCCATAAAACAACAGGGGGAAGGGCGAACACTGAAGCTTTCTTT
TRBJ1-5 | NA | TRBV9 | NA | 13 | CASSVRDKEPQHF | TGTGCCAGCAGCGTAAGAGACAAAGAGCCCCAGCATTTT
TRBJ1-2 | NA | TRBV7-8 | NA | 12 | CASSLGDYGYTF | TGTGCCAGCAGCTTAGGAGACTATGGCTACACCTTC
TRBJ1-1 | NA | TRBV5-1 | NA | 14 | CASSSGGLGTEAFF | TGCGCCAGCAGCTCCGGAGGTCTGGGGACTGAAGCTTTCTTT
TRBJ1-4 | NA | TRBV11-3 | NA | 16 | CASSRYPPAGPEKLFF | TGTGCCAGCAGCCGATACCCCCCCGCGGGGCCTGAAAAACTGTTTTTT
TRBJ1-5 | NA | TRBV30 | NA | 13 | CAWSDRESGPQHF | TGTGCCTGGAGTGACAGGGAATCAGGGCCCCAGCATTTT
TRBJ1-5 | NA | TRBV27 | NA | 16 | CASSLSQGRSNQPQHF | TGTGCCAGCAGTTTATCGCAGGGAAGGAGCAATCAGCCCCAGCATTTT
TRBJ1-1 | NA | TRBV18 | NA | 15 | CASSPSREGVTEAFF | TGTGCCAGCTCACCCTCCCGGGAAGGCGTCACTGAAGCTTTCTTT
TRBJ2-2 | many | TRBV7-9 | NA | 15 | CASSFGDFETGELFF | TGTGCCAGCAGCTTCGGGGACTTTGAGACCGGGGAGCTGTTTTTT
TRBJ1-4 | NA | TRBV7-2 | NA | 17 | CASSSSLTAGLNEKLFF | TGTGCCAGCAGCTCCTCTCTAACCGCAGGGTTAAATGAAAAACTGTTTTTT
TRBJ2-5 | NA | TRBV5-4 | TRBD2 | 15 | CASSLVGSGGETQYF | TGTGCCAGCAGCTTGGTCGGATCCGGGGGGGAGACCCAGTACTTC
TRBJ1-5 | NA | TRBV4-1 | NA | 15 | CASSQEGGMGQPQHF | TGCGCCAGCAGCCAAGAGGGTGGAATGGGCCAGCCCCAGCATTTT
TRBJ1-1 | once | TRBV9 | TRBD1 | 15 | CASSPQTGLHTEAFF | TGTGCCAGCAGCCCGCAGACAGGGCTCCACACTGAAGCTTTCTTT
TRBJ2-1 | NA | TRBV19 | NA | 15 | CASSTSTGTYNEQFF | TGTGCCAGTAGTACTTCGACAGGGACTTACAATGAGCAGTTCTTC